This is a list of T cell receptor beta chains from one sample in a study of T cell changes during pregnancy in multiple sclerosis. Sequencing was performed with immunoSEQ multiplex PCR; in TCRdb, only in-frame clones are kept and a portion is missing. Here the sample spans 40,000 to 45,000 clones, 70% to 90% being singletons. This specimen was CD4+ T cells from peripheral blood mononuclear cells, taken after pregnancy. The origin of the receptors is a female donor with multiple sclerosis, enrolled in a pregnancy study. CDR3s include the opening cysteine and the closing phenylalanine or tryptophan. Clone sizes are given selectively: once, few, many, or a class where the clone is expanded.

cdr3_length,v_call,clone_size,cdr3_aa
15,TRBV7-2,.,CASTSRGMAYNEQFF
12,TRBV7-2,.,CASSLPGRGYTF
14,TRBV11-3,many,CASSLDSAYNEQFF
14,TRBV5-4,.,CASSSFQGSEKLFF
13,TRBV4-3,few,CASSQEAGNTQYF
18,TRBV5-1,.,CASSFRPPTGRGNEKLFF
18,TRBV29-1,.,CSVEASIGLGEMTDTQYF
13,TRBV30,.,CAWSAYLQGGYTF
16,TRBV5-1,.,CASSSDRVILAGELFF
15,TRBV11-1,.,CASSLDRARGYGYTF
13,TRBV18,.,CASSPGGGTEQYF
13,TRBV5-4,.,CASSPVDQETQYF
12,TRBV5-6,.,CASSFDFNEQFF
15,TRBV28,.,CASSPPDRASSPLHF
17,TRBV7-6,.,CASSLGLAGGGTDTQYF
14,TRBV6-5,.,CASSSDRGNQPQHF
17,TRBV28,.,CASSSLRDRHSNQPQHF
15,TRBV7-3,.,CASSAIQGTGAEAFF
13,TRBV11-2,.,CASSQDRGNTIYF
15,TRBV5-1,.,CASSLRTSGEDEQFF
19,TRBV5-1,.,CASSYLPTLGAGGYNEQFF
15,TRBV13,.,CASSFLRARGNEQFF
15,TRBV11-1,.,CASKPGTGRYSPLHF
14,TRBV7-2,.,CASSFPSPGREQFF
14,TRBV7-2,.,CASSLTGYNQPQHF
16,TRBV21-1,.,CASSKDPGMNTGELFF
15,TRBV9,.,CASNRGQAYNSPLHF
15,TRBV29-1,.,CSVLSRGGLNNEQFF
12,TRBV5-4,.,CASSFMGAEAFF
11,TRBV28,.,CASNRQDNYTF
17,TRBV19,.,CASSLPLGGLGNQPQHF
15,TRBV7-3,.,CASRPSGISTDTQYF
14,TRBV5-1,.,CASSLASSDFGLTF
13,TRBV29-1,.,CSVERGSNTEAFF
14,TRBV5-1,.,CASTRGGSTDTQYF
15,TRBV19,.,CASSPLGGLAEKLFF
13,TRBV6-5,.,CASSYLSERVLFF
14,TRBV7-9,.,CASSSAPGSYEQYF
14,TRBV5-4,once,CASSWAMTEETQYF
17,TRBV5-8,.,CASSRKTPGASGNTIYF
13,TRBV30,.,CAWTGQDSYEQYF
13,TRBV2,.,CASRQENNQPQHF
15,TRBV5-1,.,CASSLGSSSYNEQFF
15,TRBV30,once,CAWSVGLAAYNEQFF
14,TRBV2,few,CASSVRDIVQPQHF
13,TRBV18,.,CASSPSQRYEQYF
15,TRBV19,few,CASSPQGRVSYGYTF
12,TRBV6-5,.,CASRATSYGYTF
11,TRBV2,.,CASSVGAEAFF
13,TRBV7-8,.,CASSWDSSYEQYF
15,TRBV2,.,CASIYTGLSNEKLFF
19,TRBV28,.,CASRRRSGAGGLRYNEQFF
12,TRBV30,.,CAWSSGGETQYF
18,TRBV5-1,.,CASSLVGLAGGSRNEQYF
14,TRBV4-2,.,CASSLSGGRYEQYF
18,TRBV4-1,once,CASSQDRLGQGGQETQYF